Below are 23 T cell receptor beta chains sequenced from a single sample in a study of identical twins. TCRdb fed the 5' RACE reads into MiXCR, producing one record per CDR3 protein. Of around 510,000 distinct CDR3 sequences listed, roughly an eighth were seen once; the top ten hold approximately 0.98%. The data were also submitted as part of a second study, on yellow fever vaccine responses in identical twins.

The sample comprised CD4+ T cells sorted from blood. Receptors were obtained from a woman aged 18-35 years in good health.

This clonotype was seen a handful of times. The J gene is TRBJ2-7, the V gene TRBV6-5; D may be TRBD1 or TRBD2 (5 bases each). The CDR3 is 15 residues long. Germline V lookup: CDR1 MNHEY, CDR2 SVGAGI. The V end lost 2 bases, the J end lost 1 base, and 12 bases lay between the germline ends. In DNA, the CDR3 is TGTGCCAGCAGTTACCGGCAGGGAGCTTCCTACGAGCAGTACTTC. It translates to CASSYRQGASYEQYF.

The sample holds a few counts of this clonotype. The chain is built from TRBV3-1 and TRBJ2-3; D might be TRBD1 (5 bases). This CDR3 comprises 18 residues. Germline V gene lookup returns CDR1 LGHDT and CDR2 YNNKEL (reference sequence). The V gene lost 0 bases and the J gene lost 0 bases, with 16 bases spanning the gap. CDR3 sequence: CASSQDSTGPLSTDTQYF. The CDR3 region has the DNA TGTGCCAGCAGCCAAGATTCTACAGGACCCCTTAGCACAGATACGCAGTATTTT.

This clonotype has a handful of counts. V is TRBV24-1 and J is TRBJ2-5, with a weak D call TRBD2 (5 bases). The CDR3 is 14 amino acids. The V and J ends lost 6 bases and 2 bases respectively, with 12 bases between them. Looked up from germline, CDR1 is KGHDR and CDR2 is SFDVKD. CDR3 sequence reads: CATSHAGVQETQYF. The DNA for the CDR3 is TGTGCCACCAGTCACGCCGGGGTTCAAGAGACCCAGTACTTC.

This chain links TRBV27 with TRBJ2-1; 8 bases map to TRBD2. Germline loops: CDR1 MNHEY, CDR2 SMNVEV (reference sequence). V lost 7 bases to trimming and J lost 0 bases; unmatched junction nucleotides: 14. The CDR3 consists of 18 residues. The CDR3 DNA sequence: TGTGCCAGCACGGGAGGGGGATCGACTAGCCGCTCCTACAATGAGCAGTTCTTC. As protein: CASTGGGSTSRSYNEQFF.

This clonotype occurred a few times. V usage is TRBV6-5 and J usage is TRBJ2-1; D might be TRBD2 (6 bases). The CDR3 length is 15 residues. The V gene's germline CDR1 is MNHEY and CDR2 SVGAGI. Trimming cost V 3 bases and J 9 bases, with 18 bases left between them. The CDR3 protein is CASSYSRVGSGEQFF. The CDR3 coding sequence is TGTGCCAGCAGTTATTCGAGAGTCGGGAGTGGTGAGCAGTTCTTC.

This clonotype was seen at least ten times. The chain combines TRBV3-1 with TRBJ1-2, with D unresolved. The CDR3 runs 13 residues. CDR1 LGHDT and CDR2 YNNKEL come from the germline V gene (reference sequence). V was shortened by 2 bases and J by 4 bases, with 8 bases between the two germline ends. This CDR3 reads CASSQKGSYGYTF. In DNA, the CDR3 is TGTGCCAGCAGCCAAAAAGGCAGCTATGGCTACACCTTC.

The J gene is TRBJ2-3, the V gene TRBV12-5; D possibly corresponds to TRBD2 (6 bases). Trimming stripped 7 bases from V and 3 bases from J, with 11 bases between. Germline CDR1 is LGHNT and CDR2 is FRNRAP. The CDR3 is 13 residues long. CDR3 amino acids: CASAVGGTDTQYF. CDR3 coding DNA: TGTGCTAGTGCCGTTGGGGGGACAGATACGCAGTATTTT.

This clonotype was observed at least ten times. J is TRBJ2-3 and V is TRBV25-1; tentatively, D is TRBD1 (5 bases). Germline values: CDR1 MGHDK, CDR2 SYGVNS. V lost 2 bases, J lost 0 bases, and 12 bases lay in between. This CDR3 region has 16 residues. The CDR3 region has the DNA TGTGCCAGCAGTGAACCGACAGCACCTAGCACAGATACGCAGTATTTT. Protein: CASSEPTAPSTDTQYF.

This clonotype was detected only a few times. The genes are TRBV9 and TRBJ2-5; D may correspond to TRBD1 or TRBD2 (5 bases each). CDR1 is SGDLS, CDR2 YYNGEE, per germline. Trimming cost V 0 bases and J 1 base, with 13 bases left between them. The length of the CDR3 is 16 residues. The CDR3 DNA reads TGTGCCAGCAGCGTAGCTACAATGGGGACCCAAGAGACCCAGTACTTC. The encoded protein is CASSVATMGTQETQYF.

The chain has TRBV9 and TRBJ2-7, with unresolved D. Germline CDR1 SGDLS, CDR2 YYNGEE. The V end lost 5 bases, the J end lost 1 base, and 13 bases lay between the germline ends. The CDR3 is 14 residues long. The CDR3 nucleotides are TGTGCCAGCAGTCTGGATGGAGCGTCCTACGAGCAGTACTTC. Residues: CASSLDGASYEQYF.

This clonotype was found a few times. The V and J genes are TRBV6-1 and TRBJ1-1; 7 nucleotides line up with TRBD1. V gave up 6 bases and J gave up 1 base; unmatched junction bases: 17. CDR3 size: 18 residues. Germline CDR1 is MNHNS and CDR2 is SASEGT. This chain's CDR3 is CASRTGEFARVRNTEAFF. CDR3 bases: TGTGCCAGCAGAACAGGGGAGTTCGCCAGAGTGAGGAACACTGAAGCTTTCTTT.

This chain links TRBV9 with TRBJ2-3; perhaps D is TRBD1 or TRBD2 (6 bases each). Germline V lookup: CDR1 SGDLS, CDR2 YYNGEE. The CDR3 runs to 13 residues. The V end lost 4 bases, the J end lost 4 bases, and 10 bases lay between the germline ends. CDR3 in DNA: TGTGCCAGCAGCCAAGGGGGGCCAGATACGCAGTATTTT. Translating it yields CASSQGGPDTQYF.

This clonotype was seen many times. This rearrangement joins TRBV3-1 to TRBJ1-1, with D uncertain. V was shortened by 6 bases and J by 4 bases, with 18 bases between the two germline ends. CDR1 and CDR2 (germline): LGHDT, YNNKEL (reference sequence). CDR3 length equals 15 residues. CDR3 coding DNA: TGTGCCAGCAGTCAACGGAAACCCCGGGGCACTGAAGCTTTCTTT. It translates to CASSQRKPRGTEAFF.

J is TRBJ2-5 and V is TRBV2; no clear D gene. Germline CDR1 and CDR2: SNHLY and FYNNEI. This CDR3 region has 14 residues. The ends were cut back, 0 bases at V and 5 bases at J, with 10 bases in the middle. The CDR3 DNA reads TGTGCCAGCAGTGAAGCGCGGTCGGGTGAGACCCAGTACTTC. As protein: CASSEARSGETQYF.

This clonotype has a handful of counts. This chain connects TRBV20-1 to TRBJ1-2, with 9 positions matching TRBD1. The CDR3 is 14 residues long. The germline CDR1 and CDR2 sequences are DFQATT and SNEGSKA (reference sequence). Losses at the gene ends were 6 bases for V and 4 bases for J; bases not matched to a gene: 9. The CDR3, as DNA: TGCAGTGCAGTGGTTACAGGGGGCACCTATGGCTACACCTTC. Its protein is CSAVVTGGTYGYTF.

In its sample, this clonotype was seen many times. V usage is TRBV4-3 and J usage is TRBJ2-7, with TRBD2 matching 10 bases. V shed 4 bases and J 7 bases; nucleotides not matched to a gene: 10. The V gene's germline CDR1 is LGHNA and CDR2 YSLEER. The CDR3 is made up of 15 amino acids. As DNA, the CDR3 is TGCGCCAGCAGCCTCGGGACTAGCGCCTCTTTTGAGCAGTACTTC. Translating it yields CASSLGTSASFEQYF.

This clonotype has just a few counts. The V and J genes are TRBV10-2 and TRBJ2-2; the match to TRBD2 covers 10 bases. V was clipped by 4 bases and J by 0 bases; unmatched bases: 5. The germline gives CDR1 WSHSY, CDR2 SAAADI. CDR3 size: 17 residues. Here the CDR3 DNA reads TGCGCCAGCAGTGTAATAGCGGGAGGACCGAACACCGGGGAGCTGTTTTTT. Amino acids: CASSVIAGGPNTGELFF.

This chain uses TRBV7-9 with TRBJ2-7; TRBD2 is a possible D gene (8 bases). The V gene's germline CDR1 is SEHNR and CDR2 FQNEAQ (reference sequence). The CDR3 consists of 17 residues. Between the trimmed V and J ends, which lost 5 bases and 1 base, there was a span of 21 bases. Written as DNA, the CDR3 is TGTGCCAGCAGCCAGGGGGGTCTAGCGGGTACGTCCTACGAGCAGTACTTC. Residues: CASSQGGLAGTSYEQYF.

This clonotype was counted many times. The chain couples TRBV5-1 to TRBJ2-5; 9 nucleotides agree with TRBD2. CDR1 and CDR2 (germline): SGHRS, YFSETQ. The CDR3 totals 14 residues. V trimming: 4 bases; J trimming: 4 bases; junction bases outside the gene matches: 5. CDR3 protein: CASSGTSIVETQYF. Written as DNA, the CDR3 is TGCGCCAGCAGCGGGACTAGCATCGTAGAGACCCAGTACTTC. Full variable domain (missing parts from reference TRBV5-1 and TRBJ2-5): KAGVTQTPRYLIKTRGQQVTLSCSPISGHRSVSWYQQTPGQGLQFLFEYFSETQRNKGNFPGRFSGRQFSNSRSEMNVSTLELGDSALYLCASSGTSIVETQYFGPGTRLLVL.

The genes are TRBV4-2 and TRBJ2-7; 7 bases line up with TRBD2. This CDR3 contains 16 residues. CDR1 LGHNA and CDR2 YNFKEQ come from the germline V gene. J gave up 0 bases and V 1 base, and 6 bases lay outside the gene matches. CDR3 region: CASSQGLADLSYEQYF. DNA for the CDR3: TGTGCCAGCAGCCAAGGCCTAGCGGATCTCTCCTACGAGCAGTACTTC.

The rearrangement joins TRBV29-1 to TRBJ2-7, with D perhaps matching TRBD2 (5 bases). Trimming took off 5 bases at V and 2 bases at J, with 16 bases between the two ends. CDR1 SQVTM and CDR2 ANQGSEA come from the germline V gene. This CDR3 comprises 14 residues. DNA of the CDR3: TGCAGCGTTCGAGGGTGGGGAACAACCTACGAGCAGTACTTC. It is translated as CSVRGWGTTYEQYF.

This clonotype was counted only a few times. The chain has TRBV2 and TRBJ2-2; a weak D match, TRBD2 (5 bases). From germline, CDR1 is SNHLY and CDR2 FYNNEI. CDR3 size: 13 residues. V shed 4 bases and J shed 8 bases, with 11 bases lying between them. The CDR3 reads CASSVGLVGELFF. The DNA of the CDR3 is TGTGCCAGCAGTGTCGGACTGGTAGGGGAGCTGTTTTTT.

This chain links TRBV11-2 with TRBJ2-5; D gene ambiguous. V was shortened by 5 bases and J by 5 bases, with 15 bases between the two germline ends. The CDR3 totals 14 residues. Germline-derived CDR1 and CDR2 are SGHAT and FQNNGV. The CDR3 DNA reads TGTGCCAGCAGCCCTCGCCCTAAGGGCGAGACCCAGTACTTC. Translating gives CASSPRPKGETQYF.